The next 25 T cell receptor beta chains were all read from a single sample in a study of beta chain features in type 1 diabetes. Study-wide findings and caveats: Moderate yet significant TCRB CDR3 shortening was seen in Type 1 diabetes patients in all four CD4+ subsets.

Reverse transcription of all isolated RNA meant that expressed TCRB transcripts were sequenced. Libraries were prepared by immunoSEQ multiplex PCR; TCRdb keeps only in-frame clonotypes and omits some of them. The sample lists roughly 280,000 clones, approximately 25% occurring once. No antigen is known for these receptors. The sample taken for sequencing was naive CD4+ T cells from blood. Source of these receptors: a woman between 25 and 40 years old with type 1 diabetes.

This clone was seen more than once but under ten times. J is TRBJ1-5 and V is TRBV27, with D perhaps matching TRBD1 (5 bases). CDR3 length: 16 amino acids. With 0 bases removed from V and 2 bases from J, the gap between germline ends came to 11 bases. Germline V gene lookup returns CDR1 MNHEY and CDR2 SMNVEV (reference sequence). CDR3 DNA sequence: TGTGCCAGCAGTTTATCGTTCAGGGATGGCAATCAGCCCCAGCATTTT. This translates into CASSLSFRDGNQPQHF.

CDR3 in amino acids: CASSLAAGLTEAFF. CDR3 DNA: TGTGCCAGCAGCTTGGCGGCGGGCCTCACTGAAGCTTTCTTT. The V call is TRBV5-4, the J call TRBJ1-1; D ambiguous. Germline V CDR1 and CDR2: SGHNT, YYREEE (reference sequence). V gave up 0 bases and J gave up 4 bases, with 10 bases separating them. The CDR3 covers 14 residues.

This clone was seen more than once but under ten times. The chain couples TRBV2 to TRBJ1-1; D gene ambiguous. This CDR3 has 13 amino acids. Germline V gives CDR1 SNHLY, CDR2 FYNNEI. The germline V and J ends were trimmed by 6 bases and 1 base, with 9 bases remaining between them. The CDR3 region is CASRVEGNTEAFF. The CDR3 DNA sequence: TGTGCCAGCAGGGTGGAGGGGAACACTGAAGCTTTCTTT.

This clone was observed a few times. The chain combines TRBV4-1 with TRBJ2-1; 7 bases match TRBD2. Trimming removed 2 bases from V and 6 bases from J; junction bases left unmatched: 7. Germline CDR1 MGHRA, CDR2 YSYEKL. This CDR3 contains 15 residues. The CDR3 protein is CASSQRSASGNEQFF. The CDR3 DNA is TGCGCCAGCAGCCAAAGGTCGGCTAGCGGCAATGAGCAGTTCTTC.

The chain has TRBV5-6 and TRBJ2-7; maybe TRBD2 (6 bases). The CDR3 covers 14 residues. V was cut by 2 bases and J by 5 bases, with 14 bases left in between. Germline values: CDR1 SGHDT, CDR2 YYEEEE. As DNA, the CDR3 is TGTGCCAGCAGCTTCGGCCTAGGGGAGGACGAGCAGTACTTC. Protein: CASSFGLGEDEQYF.

The V and J genes are TRBV19 and TRBJ2-7, with TRBD1 matching over 8 bases. The germline V gene encodes CDR1 LNHDA and CDR2 SQIVND (reference sequence). This CDR3 is 14 amino acids long. Trimming cost V 6 bases and J 5 bases; bases outside gene matches: 9. CDR3 in DNA: TGTGCCAGTAGCCTAAGGACAGGGTACCACGAGCAGTACTTC. Translating gives CASSLRTGYHEQYF. Full variable domain (outside the CDR3, taken from reference TRBV19 and TRBJ2-7): DGGITQSPKYLFRKEGQNVTLSCEQNLNHDAMYWYRQDPGQGLRLIYYSQIVNDFQKGDIAEGYSVSREKKESFPLTVTSAQKNPTAFYLCASSLRTGYHEQYFGPGTRLTVT.

The chain joins TRBV18 to TRBJ2-3; D possibly corresponds to TRBD1 (5 bases). Looked up from germline, CDR1 is KGHSH and CDR2 is LQKENI. V lost 2 bases and J 2 bases, leaving 11 bases between the germline ends. The CDR3 runs to 15 residues. DNA for the CDR3: TGTGCCAGCTCACCAAACAGGAGCCCCACAGATACGCAGTATTTT. It encodes CASSPNRSPTDTQYF.

V gene TRBV5-4 combines with J gene TRBJ2-1; a weak D match, TRBD2 (6 bases). This CDR3 has 15 amino acids. Germline CDR1 and CDR2: SGHNT and YYREEE (reference sequence). V dropped 0 bases and J dropped 4 bases, with 11 bases sitting between them. The CDR3 spells CASSLGSGSYNEQFF. CDR3 DNA sequence: TGTGCCAGCAGCTTGGGTAGCGGATCATACAATGAGCAGTTCTTC. Supplemented by reference TRBV5-4 and TRBJ2-1, the full variable domain reads ETGVTQSPTHLIKTRGQQVTLRCSSQSGHNTVSWYQQALGQGPQFIFQYYREEENGRGNFPPRFSGLQFPNYSSELNVNALELDDSALYLCASSLGSGSYNEQFFGPGTRLTVL.

This clone was counted only a few times. This chain links TRBV5-4 with TRBJ2-4; D is unclear. The CDR3 totals 13 residues. Germline lookup yields CDR1 SGHNT and CDR2 YYREEE (reference sequence). Trimming removed 0 bases from V and 7 bases from J, with 8 bases in between. The CDR3 coding sequence is TGTGCCAGCAGCTTGGGACTTCGGAACATTCAGTACTTC. It encodes CASSLGLRNIQYF.

The CDR3 sequence: CSVESLSGNTIYF. CDR3 coding DNA: TGCAGCGTCGAGAGCTTATCTGGAAACACCATATATTTT. The chain employs TRBV29-1 and TRBJ1-3, with no clear D. V lost 6 bases and J 1 base, leaving 10 bases between the germline ends. Germline-derived CDR1 and CDR2 are SQVTM and ANQGSEA. This CDR3 region has 13 residues. The full variable domain, with the rest looked up from reference TRBV29-1 and TRBJ1-3, is SAVISQKPSRDICQRGTSLTIQCQVDSQVTMMFWYRQQPGQSLTLIATANQGSEATYESGFVIDKFPISRPNLTFSTLTVSNMSPEDSSIYLCSVESLSGNTIYFGEGSWLTVV.

In its sample, this clone was seen a few times. CDR3 amino acids: CSVGGPTVSYEQYF. CDR3 coding DNA: TGCAGCGTTGGGGGCCCGACAGTTTCCTACGAGCAGTACTTC. The chain links TRBV29-1 to TRBJ2-7; possible D gene TRBD1, 5 bases. Per the germline V gene, CDR1 is SQVTM and CDR2 is ANQGSEA. Trimming cost V 4 bases and J 1 base, with 14 bases left between them. This CDR3 has 14 residues.

This clone has more than one count but fewer than ten. The rearrangement links TRBV7-9 to TRBJ2-7, with TRBD2 matching over 10 bases. This CDR3 is 13 amino acids long. The germline V gene encodes CDR1 SEHNR and CDR2 FQNEAQ (reference sequence). The ends lost 6 bases at V and 5 bases at J; junction bases unmatched: 4. The CDR3 DNA reads as TGTGCCAGCAGTCTAGCGGGAGCGGACGAGCAGTACTTC. Its translation: CASSLAGADEQYF.

This clone was observed a handful of times. The sample holds other DNA sequences that translate to the same CDR3. This chain connects TRBV15 to TRBJ2-5, with D unclear. V lost 0 bases and J lost 4, with 9 bases in between. In germline, CDR1 is LNHNV, CDR2 YYDKDF (reference sequence). CDR3 length: 14 amino acids. CDR3 protein: CATSRDTGLETQYF. As DNA, the CDR3 is TGTGCCACCAGCAGAGATACCGGTTTAGAGACCCAGTACTTC.

This clone was recorded a few times. CDR3 region: CASSPLAGNTGELFF. CDR3 in DNA: TGTGCCAGTAGTCCGTTAGCGGGGAACACCGGGGAGCTGTTTTTT. This chain joins TRBV19 and TRBJ2-2; 7 bases are shared with TRBD2. Germline CDR1 and CDR2: LNHDA and SQIVND (reference sequence). V trimming: 5 bases; J trimming: 1 base; junction bases outside the gene matches: 4. The CDR3 length is 15 residues.

V and J are TRBV19 and TRBJ1-2, with a tentative D call TRBD1 (6 bases). With 6 bases removed from V and 3 bases from J, the gap between germline ends came to 17 bases. The CDR3 totals 15 residues. Germline lookup yields CDR1 LNHDA and CDR2 SQIVND (reference sequence). This chain's CDR3 is CASRLDRWTYYGYTF. CDR3 DNA sequence: TGTGCCAGTAGACTCGACAGGTGGACTTACTATGGCTACACCTTC. The full variable domain, in which reference TRBV19 and TRBJ1-2 provide the parts outside the CDR3, is DGGITQSPKYLFRKEGQNVTLSCEQNLNHDAMYWYRQDPGQGLRLIYYSQIVNDFQKGDIAEGYSVSREKKESFPLTVTSAQKNPTAFYLCASRLDRWTYYGYTFGSGTRLTVV.

This sequence joins TRBV27 and TRBJ2-7, with a possible D match to TRBD2 (6 bases). V lost 2 bases to trimming and J lost 7 bases, with 21 bases between them. The CDR3 consists of 16 residues. Per germline, CDR1 MNHEY and CDR2 SMNVEV (reference sequence). CDR3 nucleotides: TGTGCCAGCAGTTTACAAGGGTTCCCGGGAGTGTGGGAGCAGTACTTC. Translated, it gives CASSLQGFPGVWEQYF.

The chain recombines TRBV19 with TRBJ2-4; 7 nucleotides line up with TRBD1. Trimming took 3 bases from V and 1 from J; bases not matched to a gene: 0. Germline assignment: CDR1 LNHDA and CDR2 SQIVND (reference sequence). This CDR3 comprises 14 residues. The CDR3 sequence: CASSMTGAKNIQYF. In DNA form, the CDR3 reads TGTGCCAGTAGTATGACAGGGGCCAAAAACATTCAGTACTTC.

The chain is built from TRBV2 and TRBJ2-5; no firm D call. The germline V gene has CDR1 SNHLY and CDR2 FYNNEI. The CDR3 covers 11 residues. Trimming removed 6 bases from V and 4 bases from J, with 6 bases in between. The CDR3 is CASSLRETQYF. CDR3 DNA sequence: TGTGCCAGCAGCCTGAGAGAGACCCAGTACTTC.

This chain uses TRBV5-4 with TRBJ2-6; 8 bases line up with TRBD1. Germline trimming cut 4 bases from V and 1 base from J; bases unmatched to any gene: 7. The CDR3 runs 17 residues. Per the germline V gene, CDR1 is SGHNT and CDR2 is YYREEE (reference sequence). The CDR3 region has the DNA TGTGCCAGCAGCGGACAGACAGGGGATTCTGGGGCCAACGTCCTGACTTTC. Amino acid sequence: CASSGQTGDSGANVLTF. The full variable domain, completed using reference TRBV5-4 and TRBJ2-6, is ETGVTQSPTHLIKTRGQQVTLRCSSQSGHNTVSWYQQALGQGPQFIFQYYREEENGRGNFPPRFSGLQFPNYSSELNVNALELDDSALYLCASSGQTGDSGANVLTFGAGSRLTVL.

The gene calls are TRBV9 and TRBJ2-1, with D maybe TRBD1 (6 bases). The CDR3 is 13 residues long. Trimming left V 0 bases short and J 10 bases short, with 11 bases between. CDR1 SGDLS and CDR2 YYNGEE come from the germline V gene. CDR3 in DNA: TGTGCCAGCAGCGTAGGGGGGCCCCAGGAGCAGTTCTTC. It codes for CASSVGGPQEQFF.

This clone was observed a few times. The gene calls are TRBV20-1 and TRBJ2-7, with D maybe TRBD2 (5 bases). V was pared by 8 bases and J by 3 bases, with 11 bases between. Germline assignment: CDR1 DFQATT and CDR2 SNEGSKA (reference sequence). CDR3 length: 11 amino acids. CDR3 residues: CSSRGDYEQYF. CDR3 nucleotide sequence: TGCAGTTCACGGGGAGACTACGAGCAGTACTTC.

The gene calls are TRBV7-8 and TRBJ1-1, with D maybe TRBD1 (6 bases). Trimming stripped 4 bases from V and 0 bases from J, with 21 bases between. The CDR3 loop spans 18 amino acids. Germline-derived CDR1 and CDR2 are SGHVS and FQNEAQ. The CDR3 sequence is CASSSTHREHGMNTEAFF. The CDR3 region has the DNA TGTGCCAGCAGCTCCACACACAGGGAACATGGCATGAACACTGAAGCTTTCTTT.

There are a few counts of this clone. The chain carries TRBV18 and TRBJ2-3, with 7 bases identical to TRBD1. Germline trimming cut 1 base from V and 2 bases from J; bases unmatched to any gene: 6. The CDR3 has 16 residues. CDR1 is KGHSH, CDR2 LQKENI, per germline. The CDR3 nucleotides are TGTGCCAGCTCACCACTTACAGGGGATCTCACAGATACGCAGTATTTT. This encodes CASSPLTGDLTDTQYF.

The table lists this clone with a few counts. V gene TRBV15 combines with J gene TRBJ2-1; no reliable D call. There are 14 residues in the CDR3. CDR1 is LNHNV, CDR2 YYDKDF, per germline (reference sequence). Trimming removed 9 bases from V and 0 bases from J, with 12 bases in between. CDR3 loop: CATVRESSYNEQFF. CDR3 DNA: TGTGCCACAGTCCGTGAGAGCTCCTACAATGAGCAGTTCTTC.

This chain connects TRBV29-1 to TRBJ1-1; D is uncertain. V was shortened by 7 bases and J by 0 bases, with 15 bases between the two germline ends. The CDR3 length is 14 residues. Per the germline V gene, CDR1 is SQVTM and CDR2 is ANQGSEA. CDR3 sequence: CSAKVGDMNTEAFF. The CDR3 nucleotides are TGCAGCGCGAAGGTTGGAGATATGAACACTGAAGCTTTCTTT.